The source of this T cell receptor (beta chain) is a study of cytomegalovirus exposure and HLA in healthy donors. The sample holds a few counts of this clone. Its antigen is unknown. Study conclusions and caveats: It emerged from a later analysis that several of the most significant clusters appeared to be linked to common viral pathogens. Through in vitro validation, three CMV-associated chains were shown to be specific for CMV antigens. Sequencing probably produced one cluster of sequence variants that were highly shared.

Unmatched junction bases numbered 6, after V lost 7 bases and J lost 4 bases. The CDR3 runs to 13 residues. CDR1 and CDR2 (germline): LNHDA, SQIVND (reference sequence). The PCR made use of 60 Vbeta and 13 Jbeta primers. Clones were read by immunoSEQ multiplex PCR, and TCRdb kept only the in-frame ones, dropping some. The sample holds more than 200,000 clones, 65% to 80% seen once. The sequenced sample was PBMCs. The chain recombines TRBV19 with TRBJ1-2, with 7 positions matching TRBD1. This clonotype was obtained from a man aged 35-49 years in good health and CMV-seronegative. CDR3 nucleotide sequence: TGTGCCAGTAACTTTCGGGACAGCTATGGCTACACCTTC. Its protein is CASNFRDSYGYTF.